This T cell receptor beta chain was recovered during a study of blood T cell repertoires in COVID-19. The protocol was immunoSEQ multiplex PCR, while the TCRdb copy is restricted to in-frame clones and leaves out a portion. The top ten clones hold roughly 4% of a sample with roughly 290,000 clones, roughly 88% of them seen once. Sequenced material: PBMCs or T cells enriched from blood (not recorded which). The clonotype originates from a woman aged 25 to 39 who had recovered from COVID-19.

The CDR3 here is CASSVWGRLAGDSDTGELFF. The CDR3 DNA sequence: TGTGCCAGCAGTGTTTGGGGGAGACTAGCGGGAGATTCGGACACCGGGGAGCTGTTTTTT. The V gene is TRBV2, the J gene TRBJ2-2, with 12 bases identical to TRBD2. After removal of 4 bases from V and 3 bases from J, the junction contained 15 bases not matched to a gene. This CDR3 has 20 amino acids. Germline values: CDR1 SNHLY, CDR2 FYNNEI.